This T cell receptor (beta chain) stems from a study of blood T cell repertoires in COVID-19. As for the study in general: Acute and convalescent COVID-19 specimens originated in the United States, Italy and Spain.

The V gene's germline CDR1 is MDHEN and CDR2 SYDVKM. The CDR3 is 13 amino acids. The ends were cut back, 5 bases at V and 6 bases at J, with 11 bases in the middle. In its sample, this clone was seen once. Profiling relied on immunoSEQ multiplex PCR, and the TCRdb table lists in-frame clones only, not all of them. In the table there are under 200,000 clones, approximately 80% of which are singletons. This TCR was sampled from a human donor in a cohort sampled during active COVID-19. The chain uses TRBV28 and TRBJ2-1, with D tentatively TRBD1 (6 bases). What was sequenced was peripheral blood. DNA for the CDR3: TGTGCCAGCAGTCTCGGACAGCTCAATGAGCAGTTCTTC. Translated, it gives CASSLGQLNEQFF.